This T cell receptor beta chain was documented in a study of T cell responses to AZD1222 COVID-19 vaccine. CDR1 and CDR2 (germline): SEHNR, FQNEAQ (reference sequence). This CDR3 has 10 residues. Notes on this clone: What it binds is not known. Mismatch with germline at one junction end may stem from a read error.

Libraries were prepared by immunoSEQ multiplex PCR; TCRdb keeps only in-frame clonotypes and omits some of them. This sample has under 130,000 clones; around 91% occur once, and the top ten carry 4% to 5.5%. Whole-study findings and limits: In a largely white British group with more females than males, clonal diversity was possibly underestimated. Only after the peak T cell response were repertoires sampled. Dominant CD4 TCR responses targeted spike regions 160-218 and 743-854. Close to half of all spike-specific TCRs reportedly target regions of the variants that are unmutated.

The receptor's source is an adult in good health. The chain links TRBV7-9 to TRBJ1-2; no clear D. This sample comprised peripheral blood, obtained on day 0 of AZD1222 vaccination. The CDR3 region is CASSDLDQDF. DNA for the CDR3: TGTGCCAGCAGCGATCTGGATCAAGACTTC.